This entry lists 6 T cell receptor beta chains sequenced from one sample in a study of T cell responses to AZD1222 COVID-19 vaccine. The table came from immunoSEQ multiplex PCR; TCRdb's copy has only in-frame clones and leaves some out. Among some 170,000 clones listed, approximately 87% were seen once. The sequencing here drew on peripheral blood, taken 28 days after the second AZD1222 dose. The receptors stem from an adult who received the AZD1222 COVID-19 vaccine.

This clone has a handful of counts. V usage is TRBV7-9 and J usage is TRBJ1-2; D ambiguous. V was shortened by 5 bases and J by 2 bases, with 21 bases between the two germline ends. Germline assignment: CDR1 SEHNR and CDR2 FQNEAQ (reference sequence). The CDR3 sequence is 17 residues long. CDR3 bases: TGTGCCAGCAGCACAACGGATGGAACGGTCTTAAACTATGGCTACACCTTC. Protein product: CASSTTDGTVLNYGYTF.

The CDR3 spells CASSRYQGEAFF. The CDR3 DNA reads TGTGCCAGCAGCCGGTACCAGGGTGAAGCTTTCTTT. This sequence joins TRBV5-6 and TRBJ1-1, with D perhaps TRBD1 (5 bases). The length of the CDR3 is 12 residues. Between the trimmed V and J ends, which lost 4 bases and 7 bases, there was a span of 11 bases. Germline V gene lookup returns CDR1 SGHDT and CDR2 YYEEEE.

The chain employs TRBV27 and TRBJ2-7, with D tentatively TRBD1 or TRBD2 (5 bases each). The length of the CDR3 is 13 residues. Trimming took 3 bases from V and 7 from J, leaving 13 bases between them. Germline CDR1 is MNHEY and CDR2 is SMNVEV (reference sequence). This CDR3 reads CASSFIGEGEQYF. The DNA for the CDR3 is TGTGCCAGCAGTTTTATCGGCGAGGGGGAGCAGTACTTC.

The rearrangement uses TRBV6-6 and TRBJ2-7; 7 positions agree with TRBD1. After removal of 10 bases from V and 5 bases from J, the junction contained 8 bases not matched to a gene. Germline CDR1 is MNHNY and CDR2 is SVGAGI (reference sequence). CDR3 length: 12 amino acids. CDR3 sequence: CATGQLNDEQYF. The CDR3 DNA reads as TGTGCCACGGGACAGCTGAACGACGAGCAGTACTTC.

V gene TRBV10-3 combines with J gene TRBJ1-2; D unclear. The V gene's germline CDR1 is ENHRY and CDR2 SYGVKD. Trimming pared 4 bases from V and 5 bases from J, leaving 8 bases between. The CDR3 has 12 residues. CDR3 residues: CAISVKDYGYTF. CDR3 in DNA: TGTGCCATCAGTGTAAAGGATTATGGCTACACCTTC.

This clone appeared a few times. The CDR3: CASSPGTGNIQYF. CDR3 sequence (DNA): TGTGCCAGCAGCCCTGGGACAGGAAACATTCAGTACTTC. The V call is TRBV7-9, the J call TRBJ2-4; 8 bases agree with TRBD1. This CDR3 contains 13 residues. With V trimmed by 5 bases and J by 6 bases, 3 bases remained unmatched. From germline, CDR1 is SEHNR and CDR2 FQNEAQ (reference sequence). The full variable domain, rest sourced from reference TRBV7-9 and TRBJ2-4, is DTGVSQNPRHKITKRGQNVTFRCDPISEHNRLYWYRQTLGQGPEFLTYFQNEAQLEKSRLLSDRFSAERPKGSFSTLEIQRTEQGDSAMYLCASSPGTGNIQYFGAGTRLSVL.